Presented here are 14 T cell receptor beta chains from one specimen sequenced in a study of cytomegalovirus exposure and HLA in healthy donors. PCR employed 60 Vbeta and 13 Jbeta primers. The assay was immunoSEQ multiplex PCR, and TCRdb's table has in-frame clones only and misses some. The repertoire holds about 160,000 clones, with around 83% as singletons. Material for sequencing was PBMCs. Every receptor here comes from a girl aged 2 to 10 in good health and CMV-seropositive.

The V and J genes are TRBV7-9 and TRBJ2-6, with D hard to call. V gave up 6 bases and J gave up 0 bases, with 6 bases separating them. Germline V gives CDR1 SEHNR, CDR2 FQNEAQ (reference sequence). The CDR3 runs 14 residues. The CDR3 protein is CASSSYSGANVLTF. CDR3 DNA sequence: TGTGCCAGCAGTTCCTACTCTGGGGCCAACGTCCTGACTTTC.

This clone was counted between two and nine times. This sequence joins TRBV7-8 and TRBJ2-7; TRBD2 might be the D (5 bases). The CDR3 is 13 amino acids. The germline V gene encodes CDR1 SGHVS and CDR2 FQNEAQ. Trimming removed 5 bases at V and 4 bases at J, with 12 bases between. CDR3 in DNA: TGTGCCAGCAGCCCGGACCGGGGATACGAGCAGTACTTC. Translation gives CASSPDRGYEQYF.

The chain links TRBV5-6 to TRBJ1-1; D remains ambiguous. V was pared by 4 bases and J by 2 bases, with 3 bases between. The CDR3 is 11 residues long. In germline, CDR1 is SGHDT, CDR2 YYEEEE. CDR3 nucleotides: TGTGCCAGCAGCCGTAACACTGAAGCTTTCTTT. Translation: CASSRNTEAFF.

The J gene is TRBJ1-5, the V gene TRBV15; tentatively, D is TRBD1 (5 bases). The germline V and J ends were trimmed by 2 bases and 4 bases, with 15 bases remaining between them. The germline V gene has CDR1 LNHNV and CDR2 YYDKDF (reference sequence). CDR3 size: 16 residues. The CDR3 is CATSRPGKLGNQPQHF. The CDR3 nucleotides are TGTGCCACCAGCAGACCAGGGAAGTTAGGGAATCAGCCCCAGCATTTT.

This clone occurred a few times. The gene calls are TRBV29-1 and TRBJ2-7; D is perhaps TRBD2 (5 bases). CDR1 is SQVTM, CDR2 ANQGSEA, per germline. The CDR3 has 12 residues. The V end lost 4 bases, the J end lost 5 bases, and 12 bases lay between the germline ends. The CDR3 loop is CSVALGGNEQYF. The CDR3 DNA follows: TGCAGCGTTGCACTAGGCGGCAACGAGCAGTACTTC.

The chain carries TRBV28 and TRBJ2-5; 11 bases are a match to TRBD2. This CDR3 has 14 residues. Losses at the gene ends were 1 base for V and 9 bases for J; bases not matched to a gene: 4. The V gene's germline CDR1 is MDHEN and CDR2 SYDVKM. CDR3 sequence reads: CASSLSGLAGPQYF. CDR3 sequence (DNA): TGTGCCAGCAGTTTATCCGGACTAGCGGGCCCCCAGTACTTC.

V gene TRBV28 combines with J gene TRBJ2-5; a weak D match, TRBD1 (5 bases). Germline CDR1 is MDHEN and CDR2 is SYDVKM. V dropped 10 bases and J dropped 0 bases, with 21 bases sitting between them. The CDR3 covers 16 residues. CDR3 protein: CATHRPRILHQETQYF. For the CDR3, the DNA is TGTGCCACGCACAGGCCCAGGATACTCCACCAAGAGACCCAGTACTTC.

This clone was recorded once. The chain joins TRBV28 to TRBJ2-7; 9 bases are shared with TRBD1. Trimming at V came to 6 bases and at J to 6 bases, leaving 9 bases not matched to a gene. This CDR3 is built from 14 residues. Germline V gives CDR1 MDHEN, CDR2 SYDVKM. This CDR3 reads CASRGRTGAGEQYF. DNA for the CDR3: TGTGCCAGCAGGGGTAGGACAGGGGCGGGCGAGCAGTACTTC.

The chain is built from TRBV6-4 and TRBJ2-7, with 8 bases identical to TRBD2. The length of the CDR3 is 15 residues. Germline assignment: CDR1 MRHNA and CDR2 SNTAGT. V gave up 3 bases and J gave up 4 bases; unmatched junction bases: 8. In nucleotides, the CDR3 is TGTGCCAGCAGTGAAGAGGCGGGAGGAAGTTACGAGCAGTACTTC. Its protein is CASSEEAGGSYEQYF.

The chain recombines TRBV19 with TRBJ2-3; 8 bases are a match to TRBD2. Losses at the gene ends were 5 bases for V and 4 bases for J; bases not matched to a gene: 8. CDR1 and CDR2 (germline): LNHDA, SQIVND (reference sequence). The CDR3 is 15 residues long. The CDR3 DNA reads TGTGCCAGTAGTCGGCGGGAGGAGGCGGCAGATACGCAGTATTTT. Translation gives CASSRREEAADTQYF.

The rearrangement uses TRBV5-1 and TRBJ2-5; D is uncertain. The germline V gene has CDR1 SGHRS and CDR2 YFSETQ. CDR3 length equals 15 residues. Trimming stripped 0 bases from V and 4 bases from J, with 13 bases between. As DNA, the CDR3 is TGCGCCAGCAGCTTGGGTTCGGGTGGAACAGAGACCCAGTACTTC. Protein product: CASSLGSGGTETQYF.

This clone has only a few counts. The rearrangement links TRBV6-6 to TRBJ2-7, with 8 bases fitting TRBD2. This CDR3 has 16 amino acids. The trim removed 7 bases at V and 4 bases at J, leaving 15 bases unmatched. Germline V gives CDR1 MNHNY, CDR2 SVGAGI (reference sequence). The CDR3 is CASTPGRLAGQYEQYF. The CDR3 nucleotides read TGTGCCAGCACCCCCGGTCGCCTAGCGGGCCAATACGAGCAGTACTTC.

The J gene is TRBJ1-1, the V gene TRBV19; 12 bases are shared with TRBD1. Germline trimming cut 4 bases from V and 3 bases from J; bases unmatched to any gene: 12. The length of the CDR3 is 18 residues. The V gene's germline CDR1 is LNHDA and CDR2 SQIVND (reference sequence). The CDR3 sequence is CASSKGQGATYRHTEAFF. CDR3 nucleotide sequence: TGTGCCAGTAGTAAGGGACAGGGGGCTACGTATCGACACACTGAAGCTTTCTTT.

The rearrangement joins TRBV28 to TRBJ2-7; 7 bases agree with TRBD1. Germline loops: CDR1 MDHEN, CDR2 SYDVKM. This CDR3 region has 14 residues. With 5 bases clipped from V and 3 bases from J, the junction kept 7 bases outside the gene matches. The CDR3 DNA reads TGTGCCAGCAGTGGGGGACAGTTGATCTACGAGCAGTACTTC. Translating it yields CASSGGQLIYEQYF.